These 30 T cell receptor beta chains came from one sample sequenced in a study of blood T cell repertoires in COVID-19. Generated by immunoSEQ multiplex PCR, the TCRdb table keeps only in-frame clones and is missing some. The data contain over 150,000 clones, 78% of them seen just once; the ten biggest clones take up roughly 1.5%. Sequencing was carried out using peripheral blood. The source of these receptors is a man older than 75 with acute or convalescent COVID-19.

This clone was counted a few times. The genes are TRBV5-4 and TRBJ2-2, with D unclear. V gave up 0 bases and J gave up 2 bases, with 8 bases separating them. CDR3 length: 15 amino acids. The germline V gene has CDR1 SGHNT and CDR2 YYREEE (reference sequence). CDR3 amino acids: CASSLGGSNTGELFF. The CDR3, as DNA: TGTGCCAGCAGCTTGGGTGGCAGTAACACCGGGGAGCTGTTTTTT.

The CDR3 sequence is CASSGGGSAYGYTF. In DNA, the CDR3 is TGTGCCAGCAGTGGGGGGGGTTCGGCCTATGGCTACACCTTC. This chain connects TRBV28 to TRBJ1-2, with D maybe TRBD1 (5 bases). Germline V gene sequence: CDR1 MDHEN, CDR2 SYDVKM. V dropped 5 bases and J dropped 4 bases, with 14 bases sitting between them. This CDR3 contains 14 residues.

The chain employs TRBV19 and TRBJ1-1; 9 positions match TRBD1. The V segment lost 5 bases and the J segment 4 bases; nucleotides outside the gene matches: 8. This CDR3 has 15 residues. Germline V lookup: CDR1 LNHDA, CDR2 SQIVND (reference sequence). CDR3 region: CASSRTGDRATEAFF. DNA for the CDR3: TGTGCCAGTAGTCGTACAGGGGACAGGGCCACTGAAGCTTTCTTT.

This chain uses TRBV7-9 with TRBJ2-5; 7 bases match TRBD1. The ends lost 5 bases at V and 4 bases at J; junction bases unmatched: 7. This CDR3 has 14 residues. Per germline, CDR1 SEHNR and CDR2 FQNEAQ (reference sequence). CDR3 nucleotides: TGTGCCAGCAGCGACCGACAGGGAGCAGAGACCCAGTACTTC. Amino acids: CASSDRQGAETQYF.

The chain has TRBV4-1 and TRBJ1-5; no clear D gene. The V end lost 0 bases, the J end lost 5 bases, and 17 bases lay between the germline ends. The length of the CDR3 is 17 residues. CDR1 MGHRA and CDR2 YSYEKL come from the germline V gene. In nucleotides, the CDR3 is TGCGCCAGCAGCCAAGAGGTCACCCCCCGCTCAGATCAGCCCCAGCATTTT. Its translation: CASSQEVTPRSDQPQHF.

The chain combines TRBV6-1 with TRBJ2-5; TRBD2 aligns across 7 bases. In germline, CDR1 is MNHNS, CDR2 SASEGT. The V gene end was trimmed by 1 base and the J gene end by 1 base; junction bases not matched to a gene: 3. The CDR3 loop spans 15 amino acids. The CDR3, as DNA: TGTGCCAGCAGTGAAGGGCCGGGGGGCCAAGAGACCCAGTACTTC. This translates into CASSEGPGGQETQYF.

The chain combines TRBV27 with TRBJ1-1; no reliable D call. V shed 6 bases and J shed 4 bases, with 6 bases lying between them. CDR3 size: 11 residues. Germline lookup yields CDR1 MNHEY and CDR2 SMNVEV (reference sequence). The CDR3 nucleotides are TGTGCCAGCAGATCTTTCACTGAAGCTTTCTTT. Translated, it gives CASRSFTEAFF.

CDR3 DNA sequence: TGCGCCAGCAGCTTGGCGCCCCTACCGGGACTAGCGGGGCTTCGCACAGATACGCAGTATTTT. Its translation is CASSLAPLPGLAGLRTDTQYF. V is TRBV5-1 and J is TRBJ2-3; 13 bases are a match to TRBD2. The V gene's germline CDR1 is SGHRS and CDR2 YFSETQ. The junction had 14 bases not matched to a gene; V was cut back by 0 bases and J by 1 base. The CDR3 is made up of 21 amino acids.

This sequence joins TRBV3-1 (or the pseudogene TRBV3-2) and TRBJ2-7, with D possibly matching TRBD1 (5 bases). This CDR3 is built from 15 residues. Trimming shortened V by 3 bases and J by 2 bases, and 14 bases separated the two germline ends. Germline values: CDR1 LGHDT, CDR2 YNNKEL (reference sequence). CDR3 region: CASSQGPNPAYEQYV. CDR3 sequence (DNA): TGTGCCAGCAGCCAGGGGCCTAACCCGGCCTACGAGCAGTACGTC.

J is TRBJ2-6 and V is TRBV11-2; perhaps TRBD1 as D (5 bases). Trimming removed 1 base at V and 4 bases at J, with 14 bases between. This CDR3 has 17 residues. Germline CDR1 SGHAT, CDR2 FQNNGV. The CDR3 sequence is CASSLVGRVVGANVLTF. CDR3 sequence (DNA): TGTGCCAGCAGCTTAGTGGGCAGGGTGGTAGGGGCCAACGTCCTGACTTTC.

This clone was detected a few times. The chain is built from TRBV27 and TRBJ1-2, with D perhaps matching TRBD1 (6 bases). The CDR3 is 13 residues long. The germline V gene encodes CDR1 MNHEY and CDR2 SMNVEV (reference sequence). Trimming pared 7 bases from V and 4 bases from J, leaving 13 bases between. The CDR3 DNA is TGTGCCAGCATGACAGGTGAAGGCTATGGCTACACCTTC. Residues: CASMTGEGYGYTF.

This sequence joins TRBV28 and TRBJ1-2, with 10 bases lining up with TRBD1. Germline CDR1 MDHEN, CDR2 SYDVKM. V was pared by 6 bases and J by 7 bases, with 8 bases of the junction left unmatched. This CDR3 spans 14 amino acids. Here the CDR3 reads CASSLDRGRGGYTF. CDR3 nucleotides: TGTGCCAGCAGCCTAGACAGGGGGCGTGGTGGCTACACCTTC.

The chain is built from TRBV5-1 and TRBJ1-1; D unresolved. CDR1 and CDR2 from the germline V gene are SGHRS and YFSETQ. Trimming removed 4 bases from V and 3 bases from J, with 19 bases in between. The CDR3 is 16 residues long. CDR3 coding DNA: TGCGCCAGCAGCCACAATCAGGCGGGATGGGACACTGAAGCTTTCTTT. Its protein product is CASSHNQAGWDTEAFF.

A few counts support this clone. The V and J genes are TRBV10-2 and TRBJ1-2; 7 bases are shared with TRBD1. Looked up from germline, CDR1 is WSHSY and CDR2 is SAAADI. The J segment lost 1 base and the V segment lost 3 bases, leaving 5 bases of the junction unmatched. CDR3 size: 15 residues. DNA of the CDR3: TGCGCCAGCAGTGACTGGGACAGCCTTAACTATGGCTACACCTTC. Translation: CASSDWDSLNYGYTF.

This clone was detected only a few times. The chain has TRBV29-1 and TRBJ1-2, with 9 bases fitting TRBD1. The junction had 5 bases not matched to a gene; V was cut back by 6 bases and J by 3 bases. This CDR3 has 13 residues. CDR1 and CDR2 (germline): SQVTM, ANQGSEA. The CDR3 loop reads CSVKQGADYGYTF. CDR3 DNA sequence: TGCAGCGTCAAACAGGGGGCGGACTATGGCTACACCTTC.

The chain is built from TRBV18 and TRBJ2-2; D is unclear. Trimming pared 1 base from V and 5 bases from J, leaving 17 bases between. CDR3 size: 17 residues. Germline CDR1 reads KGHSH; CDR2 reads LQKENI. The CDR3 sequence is CASSPLTAIGWTGELFF. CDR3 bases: TGTGCCAGCTCACCACTCACCGCGATCGGGTGGACCGGGGAGCTGTTTTTT.

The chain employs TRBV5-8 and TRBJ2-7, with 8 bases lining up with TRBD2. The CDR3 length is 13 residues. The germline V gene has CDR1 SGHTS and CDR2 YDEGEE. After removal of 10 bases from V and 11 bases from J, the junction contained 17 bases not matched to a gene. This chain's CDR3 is CAGTRRGAPVKYF. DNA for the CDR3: TGTGCCGGGACTAGACGGGGGGCCCCCGTGAAGTACTTC.

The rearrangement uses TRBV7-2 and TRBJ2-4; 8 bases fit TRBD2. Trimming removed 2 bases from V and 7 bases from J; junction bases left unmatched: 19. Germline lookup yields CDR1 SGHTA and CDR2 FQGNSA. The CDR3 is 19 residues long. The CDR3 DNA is TGTGCCAGCAGCTTACGCCGGGGCTTAGGACTAGCCGTCCCCAACATTCAGTACTTC. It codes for CASSLRRGLGLAVPNIQYF.

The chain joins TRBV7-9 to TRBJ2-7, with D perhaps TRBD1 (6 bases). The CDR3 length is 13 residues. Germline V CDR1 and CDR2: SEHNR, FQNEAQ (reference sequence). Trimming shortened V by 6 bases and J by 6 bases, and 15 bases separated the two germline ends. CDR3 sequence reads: CASSFQGSFEQYV. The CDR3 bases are TGTGCCAGCAGTTTTCAGGGGAGTTTCGAGCAGTACGTC.

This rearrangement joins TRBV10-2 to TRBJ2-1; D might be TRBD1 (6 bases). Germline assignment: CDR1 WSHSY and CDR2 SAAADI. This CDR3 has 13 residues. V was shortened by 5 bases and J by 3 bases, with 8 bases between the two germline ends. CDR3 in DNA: TGCGCCAGCAGTACACAGGGCTACAATGAGCAGTTCTTC. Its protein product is CASSTQGYNEQFF.

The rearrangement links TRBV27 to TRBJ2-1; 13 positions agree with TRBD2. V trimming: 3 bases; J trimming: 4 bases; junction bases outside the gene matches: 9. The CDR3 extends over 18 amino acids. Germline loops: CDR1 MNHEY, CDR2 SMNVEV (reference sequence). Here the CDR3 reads CASSFRLSTSGGYNEQFF. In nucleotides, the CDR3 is TGTGCCAGCAGTTTCCGCCTGTCGACTAGCGGGGGGTACAATGAGCAGTTCTTC.

The CDR3 spells CAWKLYTEAFF. CDR3 in DNA: TGTGCCTGGAAACTATACACTGAAGCTTTCTTT. This chain connects TRBV30 to TRBJ1-1; no firm D call. Looked up from germline, CDR1 is GTSNPN and CDR2 is SVGIG (reference sequence). V lost 4 bases, J lost 3 bases, and 6 bases lay in between. The CDR3 covers 11 residues.

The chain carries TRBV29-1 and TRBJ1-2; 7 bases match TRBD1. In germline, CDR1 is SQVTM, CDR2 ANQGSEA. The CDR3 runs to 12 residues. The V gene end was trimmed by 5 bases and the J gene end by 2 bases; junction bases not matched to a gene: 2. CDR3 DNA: TGCAGCGTTCCACAGGGGAACTATGGCTACACCTTC. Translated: CSVPQGNYGYTF.

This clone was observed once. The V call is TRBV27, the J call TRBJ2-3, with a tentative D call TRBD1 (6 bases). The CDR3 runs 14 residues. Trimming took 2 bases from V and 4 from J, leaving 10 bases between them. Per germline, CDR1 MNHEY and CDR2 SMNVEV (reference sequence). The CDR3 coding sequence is TGTGCCAGCAGTTTAACAGGGCCAGCAGATACGCAGTATTTT. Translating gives CASSLTGPADTQYF.

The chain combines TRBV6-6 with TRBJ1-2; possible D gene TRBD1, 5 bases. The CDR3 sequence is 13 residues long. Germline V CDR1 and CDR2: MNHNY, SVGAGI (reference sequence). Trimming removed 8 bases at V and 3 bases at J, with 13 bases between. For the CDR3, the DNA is TGTGCCAGCCGGGACTCTACCGACTATGGCTACACCTTC. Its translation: CASRDSTDYGYTF.

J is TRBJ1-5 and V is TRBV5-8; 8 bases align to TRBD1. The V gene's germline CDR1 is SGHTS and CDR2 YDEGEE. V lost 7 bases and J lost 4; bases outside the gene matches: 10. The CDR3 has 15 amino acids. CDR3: CASGARTGRNQPQHF. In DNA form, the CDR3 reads TGTGCCAGCGGGGCGAGGACAGGGAGGAATCAGCCCCAGCATTTT.

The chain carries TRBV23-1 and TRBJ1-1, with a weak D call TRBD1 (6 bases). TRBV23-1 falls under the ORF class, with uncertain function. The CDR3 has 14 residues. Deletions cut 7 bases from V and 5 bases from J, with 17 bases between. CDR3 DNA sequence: TGCGCCAGCACCTCGGGGGGCACGTGGACTGAAGCTTTCTTT. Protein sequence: CASTSGGTWTEAFF.

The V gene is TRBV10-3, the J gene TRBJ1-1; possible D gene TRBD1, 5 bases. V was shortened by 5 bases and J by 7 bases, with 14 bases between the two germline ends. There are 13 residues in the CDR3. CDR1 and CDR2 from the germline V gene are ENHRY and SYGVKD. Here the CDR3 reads CAISIDSWLEAFF. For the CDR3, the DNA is TGTGCCATCAGTATAGACAGCTGGCTTGAAGCTTTCTTT.

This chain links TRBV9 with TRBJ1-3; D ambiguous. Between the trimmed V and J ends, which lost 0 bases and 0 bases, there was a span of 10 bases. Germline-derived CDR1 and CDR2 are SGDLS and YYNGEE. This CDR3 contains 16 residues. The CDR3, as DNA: TGTGCCAGCAGCGTAGACCCAGTCAACTCTGGAAACACCATATATTTT. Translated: CASSVDPVNSGNTIYF.

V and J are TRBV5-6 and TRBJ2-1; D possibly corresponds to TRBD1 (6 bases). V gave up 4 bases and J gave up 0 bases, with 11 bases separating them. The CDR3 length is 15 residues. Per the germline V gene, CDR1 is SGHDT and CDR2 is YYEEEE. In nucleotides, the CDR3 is TGTGCCAGCAGCAAGGGACAAGACTCCTACAATGAGCAGTTCTTC. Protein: CASSKGQDSYNEQFF.